This TCR beta chain was documented in a study of blood T cell repertoires in COVID-19. Study-wide background: There were acute and convalescent COVID-19 samples, and they came from the United States, Italy and Spain. T cells, B-cell-depleted T cells, or PBMCs provided the cDNA or gDNA that served as material.

Between the trimmed V and J ends, which lost 2 bases and 7 bases, there was a span of 12 bases. Looked up from germline, CDR1 is MNHEY and CDR2 is SVGAGI. The CDR3 extends over 15 amino acids. As originally analysed: How many nucleated cells were present was estimated from reference gene primer amplification. Libraries were prepared by immunoSEQ multiplex PCR; TCRdb keeps only in-frame clonotypes and omits some of them. That table furnishes V, J and clone size, whereas the DNA furnished D and trimming. Of approximately 68,000 clones detected, 87% appear once; the ten largest clones hold 6% to 7%. Sequenced sample: peripheral blood. The sequence derives from a man aged 50-59 years with active COVID-19. The chain carries TRBV6-5 and TRBJ1-6, with D possibly TRBD1 on 5 matching bases. The CDR3 DNA follows: TGTGCCAGCAGTTACCGCAGGGATTCCAATTCACCCCTCCACTTT. Protein: CASSYRRDSNSPLHF.